A single sample gave rise to the 5 T cell receptor beta chains below, sequenced in a study of HIV-infected children after antiretroviral therapy interruption. Treatment in this sample: PENTA 11 planned treatment interruption arm or continuous ART arm. RNA-based 3' RACE libraries used unique molecular identifiers. TCRdb reanalysed the 3' RACE reads using MiXCR and keeps one entry per CDR3 protein. This table has some 41,000 distinct CDR3 sequences, around 7% appearing once. Here the sequenced sample was CD45RA+ CD4+ T cells from PBMCs, pooled from several time points, taken from a donor given antiretroviral therapy, either interrupted or continuous. Subset: naive CD4+ CD45RA+ CD45RO- T cells. The receptor set was obtained from a pool of human donors with HIV.

The chain combines TRBV6-1 with TRBJ1-5, with D hard to call. The V end lost 4 bases, the J end lost 12 bases, and 16 bases lay between the germline ends. The germline V gene has CDR1 MNHNS and CDR2 SASEGT. This CDR3 is built from 13 residues. CDR3 DNA sequence: TGTGCCAGCAGTGGAACCTTTTCTCGGGGCCAGCATTTT. Its protein is CASSGTFSRGQHF.

A word on this clonotype: A much larger clone lies one base from this, so it may be a read error. The CDR3 DNA follows: TGTGCCAGCAGTCCATGGACAGGGGATTCAGAGCTGTACTTC. It translates to CASSPWTGDSELYF. The chain employs TRBV12-3 or TRBV12-4 and TRBJ2-7; TRBD1 matches 9 bases. The CDR3 length is 14 residues.

This clonotype was seen more than once but under ten times. J is TRBJ1-5 and V is TRBV6-6; D gene ambiguous. The CDR3 totals 13 residues. V dropped 0 bases and J dropped 5 bases, with 5 bases sitting between them. Germline CDR1 is MNHNY and CDR2 is SVGAGI (reference sequence). The CDR3 spells CASSYSGDQPQHF. The CDR3 coding sequence is TGTGCCAGCAGTTACTCTGGAGATCAGCCCCAGCATTTT.

This clonotype was detected many times. This rearrangement joins TRBV19 to TRBJ2-4; 8 bases match TRBD2. V lost 8 bases to trimming and J lost 6 bases; unmatched junction nucleotides: 9. Germline V lookup: CDR1 LNHDA, CDR2 SQIVND (reference sequence). The CDR3 length is 14 residues. In nucleotides, the CDR3 is TGTGCCAGTGCCCTAGGACTAGCTGGAAACATTCAGTACTTC. Translated, it gives CASALGLAGNIQYF.

This clonotype was detected ten times or more. The rearrangement joins TRBV10-1 to TRBJ1-1; 9 nucleotides align to TRBD1. V gave up 2 bases and J gave up 4 bases; unmatched junction bases: 2. The germline V gene encodes CDR1 WNHNN and CDR2 SYGVQD (reference sequence). The CDR3 is 14 amino acids. CDR3 loop: CASSERGQGTEAFF. CDR3 DNA: TGCGCCAGCAGTGAGCGGGGACAGGGCACTGAAGCTTTCTTT.